Given below is one T cell receptor beta chain in context. Its cognate antigen is unknown. These data are taken from a study of CD8 T cell repertoires and HIV-1 epitope variants. Across the whole study: Each of Twenty-five Gag and Nef epitope peptides stimulated a separate culture. Separate from the cultures, 1M uncultured T cells served as baseline.

The CDR3 extends over 16 amino acids. V gave up 0 bases and J gave up 6 bases, with 16 bases separating them. The V gene's germline CDR1 is LGHNA and CDR2 YSLEER. Sequencing of TCR beta CDR3 used immunoSEQ survey depth. The protocol was immunoSEQ multiplex PCR, while the TCRdb copy is restricted to in-frame clones and leaves out a portion. Of under 6,000 clones in the sample, about 65% were seen once. Material: cultured CD8+ T cells derived from PBMCs. V usage is TRBV4-3 and J usage is TRBJ2-3; D remains ambiguous. The TCR originated in a male donor with HIV. In DNA, the CDR3 is TGCGCCAGCAGCCAAGACCGGCCCAGTAGGGCGGATACGCAGTATTTT. It codes for CASSQDRPSRADTQYF.